The clone carrying this T cell receptor beta chain was counted a few times. Its cognate antigen is unknown. Germline CDR1 and CDR2: MGHRA and YSYEKL. The CDR3 runs 14 residues. Between the trimmed V and J ends, which lost 0 bases and 0 bases, there was a span of 3 bases. The study reverse transcribed the entire isolated RNA, so it sequenced expressed TCRB transcripts. Libraries were prepared by immunoSEQ multiplex PCR; TCRdb keeps only in-frame clonotypes and omits some of them. The data show 300,000 to 450,000 clones, about 12% seen once. Post-sort purity exceeded 98% for all sorted populations. This specimen comes from a study of beta chain features in type 1 diabetes. Overall study context: No age, gender or cell yield differences were seen between patients and healthy donors.

Study conclusions and caveats: The naive, central memory and Treg TCRB repertoires showed an apparent similarity that was greater among patients than among healthy donors. Shorter TCRB CDR3s, moderately but significantly so, were found in Type 1 diabetes patients in all four CD4+ subsets.

This TCR was recovered from a woman aged 18-30 years with type 1 diabetes. The chain recombines TRBV4-1 with TRBJ2-4; D unclear. Material for sequencing was naive CD4+ T cells from blood. The CDR3: CASSQDLAKNIQYF. CDR3 nucleotides: TGCGCCAGCAGCCAAGACCTAGCCAAAAACATTCAGTACTTC.